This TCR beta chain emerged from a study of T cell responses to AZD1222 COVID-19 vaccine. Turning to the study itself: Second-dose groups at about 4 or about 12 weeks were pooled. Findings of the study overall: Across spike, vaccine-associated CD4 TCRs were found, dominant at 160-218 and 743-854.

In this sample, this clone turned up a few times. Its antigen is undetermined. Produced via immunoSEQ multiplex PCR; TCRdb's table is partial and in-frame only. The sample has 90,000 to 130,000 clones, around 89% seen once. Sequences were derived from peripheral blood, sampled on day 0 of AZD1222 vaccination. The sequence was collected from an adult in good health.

The CDR3 protein is CASSLARNQPQHF. The CDR3 nucleotides read TGTGCCAGCAGCTTAGCTAGGAATCAGCCCCAGCATTTT. The rearrangement joins TRBV7-9 to TRBJ1-5; D is ambiguous. The CDR3 has 13 residues. Germline V gives CDR1 SEHNR, CDR2 FQNEAQ (reference sequence). With 0 bases removed from V and 4 bases from J, the gap between germline ends came to 4 bases.